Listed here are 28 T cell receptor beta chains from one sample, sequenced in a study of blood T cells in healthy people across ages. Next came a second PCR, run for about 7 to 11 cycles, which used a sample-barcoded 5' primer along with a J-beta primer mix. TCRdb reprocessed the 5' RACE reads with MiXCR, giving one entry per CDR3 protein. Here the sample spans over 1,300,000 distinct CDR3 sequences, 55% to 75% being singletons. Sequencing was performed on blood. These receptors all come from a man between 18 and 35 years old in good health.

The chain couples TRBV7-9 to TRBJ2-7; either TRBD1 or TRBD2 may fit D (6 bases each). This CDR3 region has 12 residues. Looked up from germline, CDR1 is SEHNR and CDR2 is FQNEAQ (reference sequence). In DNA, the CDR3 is TGTGCTGGGGGGCCGGATCGCCACGAGCAGTACTTC. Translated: CAGGPDRHEQYF.

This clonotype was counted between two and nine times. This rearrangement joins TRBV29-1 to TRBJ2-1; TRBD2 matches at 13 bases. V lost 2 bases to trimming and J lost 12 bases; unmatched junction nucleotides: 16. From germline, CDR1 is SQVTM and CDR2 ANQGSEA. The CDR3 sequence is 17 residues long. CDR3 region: CSVEQRLAGGGDVRQFF. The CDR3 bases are TGCAGCGTTGAACAAAGACTAGCGGGAGGAGGGGACGTTCGGCAGTTCTTC.

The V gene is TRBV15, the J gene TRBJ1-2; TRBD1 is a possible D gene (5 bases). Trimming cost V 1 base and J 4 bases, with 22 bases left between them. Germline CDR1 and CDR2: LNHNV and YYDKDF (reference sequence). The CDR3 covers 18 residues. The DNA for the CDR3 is TGTGCCACCAGCAGAGTCACCGGCCCCGGTGGGGGGTCCTATGGCTACACCTTC. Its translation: CATSRVTGPGGGSYGYTF.

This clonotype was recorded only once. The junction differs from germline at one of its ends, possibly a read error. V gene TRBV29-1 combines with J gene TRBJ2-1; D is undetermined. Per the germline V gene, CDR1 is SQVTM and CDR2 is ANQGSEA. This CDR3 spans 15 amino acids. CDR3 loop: CSAEDNGVPYNEQFF. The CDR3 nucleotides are TGCAGCGCTGAAGATAATGGAGTCCCCTACAATGAGCAGTTCTTC.

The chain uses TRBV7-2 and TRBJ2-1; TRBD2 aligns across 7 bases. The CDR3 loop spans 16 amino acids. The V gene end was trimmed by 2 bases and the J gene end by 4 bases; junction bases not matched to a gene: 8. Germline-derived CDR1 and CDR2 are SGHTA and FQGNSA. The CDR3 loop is CASSLRGVGIYNEQFF. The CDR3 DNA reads TGTGCCAGCAGCTTACGGGGGGTAGGTATATACAATGAGCAGTTCTTC.

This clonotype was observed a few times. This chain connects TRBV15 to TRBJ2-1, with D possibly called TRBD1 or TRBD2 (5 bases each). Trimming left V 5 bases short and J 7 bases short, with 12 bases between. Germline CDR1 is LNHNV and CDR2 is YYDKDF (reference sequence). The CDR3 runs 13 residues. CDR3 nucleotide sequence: TGTGCCACCAGCTATGACAGACTAAATGAGCAGTTCTTC. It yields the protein CATSYDRLNEQFF.

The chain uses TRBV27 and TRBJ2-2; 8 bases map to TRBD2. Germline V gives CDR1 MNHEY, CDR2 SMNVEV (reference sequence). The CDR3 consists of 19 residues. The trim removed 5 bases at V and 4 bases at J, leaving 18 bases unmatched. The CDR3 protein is CASSARTSIWIRGTGELFF. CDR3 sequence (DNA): TGTGCCAGCAGTGCACGGACTAGCATCTGGATAAGGGGCACCGGGGAGCTGTTTTTT.

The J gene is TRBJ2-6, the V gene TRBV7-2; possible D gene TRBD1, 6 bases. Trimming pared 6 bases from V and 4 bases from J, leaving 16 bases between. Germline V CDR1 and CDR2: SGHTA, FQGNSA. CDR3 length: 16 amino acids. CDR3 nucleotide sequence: TGTGCCAGCAGATCTGGGGACGGGACAGGGGCCAACGTCCTGACTTTC. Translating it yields CASRSGDGTGANVLTF.

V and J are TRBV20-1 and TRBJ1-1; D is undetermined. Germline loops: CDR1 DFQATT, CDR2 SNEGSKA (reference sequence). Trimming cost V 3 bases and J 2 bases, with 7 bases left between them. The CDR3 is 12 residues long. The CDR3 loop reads CSARSENTEAFF. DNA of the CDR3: TGCAGTGCTAGGTCCGAAAACACTGAAGCTTTCTTT.

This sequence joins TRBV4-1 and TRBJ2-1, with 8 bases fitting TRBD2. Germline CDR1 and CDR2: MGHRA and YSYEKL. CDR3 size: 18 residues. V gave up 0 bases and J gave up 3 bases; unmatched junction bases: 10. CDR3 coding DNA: TGCGCCAGCAGCCAAGACCCAATACGTGCGGGGGGCTACAATGAGCAGTTCTTC. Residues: CASSQDPIRAGGYNEQFF.

Here the CDR3 reads CASGLGLEQETQYF. CDR3 nucleotide sequence: TGTGCTAGTGGTTTGGGACTAGAGCAGGAGACCCAGTACTTC. V is TRBV12-5 and J is TRBJ2-7; D may be TRBD2 (6 bases). The J call may be in error: the DNA end matches TRBJ2-5 better. The CDR3 loop spans 14 amino acids. Germline V gene lookup returns CDR1 LGHNT and CDR2 FRNRAP.

The CDR3 DNA follows: TGTGCCAGCAGTACGCACGGGGGCACAGATACGCAGTATTTT. Translation gives CASSTHGGTDTQYF. The chain has TRBV12-3 or TRBV12-4 and TRBJ2-3; TRBD2 might be the D (5 bases). The CDR3 contains 14 residues. V was cut by 5 bases and J by 1 base, with 10 bases left in between.

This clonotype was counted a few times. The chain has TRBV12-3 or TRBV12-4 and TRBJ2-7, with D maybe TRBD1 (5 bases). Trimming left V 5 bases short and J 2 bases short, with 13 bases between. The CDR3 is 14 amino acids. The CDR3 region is CASSPETGPYEQYF. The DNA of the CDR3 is TGTGCCAGCAGTCCAGAAACAGGCCCCTACGAGCAGTACTTC.

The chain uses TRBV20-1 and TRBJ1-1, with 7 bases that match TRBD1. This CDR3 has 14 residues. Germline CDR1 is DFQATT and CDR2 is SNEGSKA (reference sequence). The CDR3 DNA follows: TGCAGCAAATCCCGGGACAGTCAGTACACTGAAGCTTTCTTT. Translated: CSKSRDSQYTEAFF.

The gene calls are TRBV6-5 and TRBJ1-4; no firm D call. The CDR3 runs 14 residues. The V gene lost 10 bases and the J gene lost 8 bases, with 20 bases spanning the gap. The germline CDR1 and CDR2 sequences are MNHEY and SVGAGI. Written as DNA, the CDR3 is TGTGCCATGACTTTCCAAGTTTGGGAGGAAAAACTGTTTTTT. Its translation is CAMTFQVWEEKLFF.

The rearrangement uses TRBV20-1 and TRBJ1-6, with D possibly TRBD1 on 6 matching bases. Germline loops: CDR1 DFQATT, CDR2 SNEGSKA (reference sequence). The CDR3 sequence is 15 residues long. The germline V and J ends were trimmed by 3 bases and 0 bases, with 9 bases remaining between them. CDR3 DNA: TGCAGTGCTAGGGACAGTCGCTCCTATAATTCACCCCTCCACTTT. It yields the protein CSARDSRSYNSPLHF.

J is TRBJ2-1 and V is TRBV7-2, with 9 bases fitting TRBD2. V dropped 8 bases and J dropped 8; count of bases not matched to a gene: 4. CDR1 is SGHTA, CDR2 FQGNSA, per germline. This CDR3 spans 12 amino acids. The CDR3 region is CASGRLADEQFF. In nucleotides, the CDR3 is TGTGCCAGCGGAAGACTAGCGGATGAGCAGTTCTTC.

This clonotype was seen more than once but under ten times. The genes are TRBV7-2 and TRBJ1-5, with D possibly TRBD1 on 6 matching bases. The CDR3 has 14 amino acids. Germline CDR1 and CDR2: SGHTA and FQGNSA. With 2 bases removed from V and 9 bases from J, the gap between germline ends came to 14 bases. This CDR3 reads CASSLNDRSTPQHF. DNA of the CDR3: TGTGCCAGCAGCTTAAACGACAGGTCTACGCCCCAGCATTTT.

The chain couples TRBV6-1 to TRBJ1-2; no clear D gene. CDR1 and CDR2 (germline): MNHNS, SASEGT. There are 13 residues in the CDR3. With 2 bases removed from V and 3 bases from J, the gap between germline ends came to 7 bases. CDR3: CASSEHGDYGYTF. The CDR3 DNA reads TGTGCCAGCAGTGAACACGGGGACTATGGCTACACCTTC.

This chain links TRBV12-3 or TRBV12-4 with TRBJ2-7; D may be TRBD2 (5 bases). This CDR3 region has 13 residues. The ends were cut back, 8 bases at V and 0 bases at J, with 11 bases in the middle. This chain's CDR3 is CASGTRGSYEQYF. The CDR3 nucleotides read TGTGCCAGCGGAACCCGGGGCTCCTACGAGCAGTACTTC.

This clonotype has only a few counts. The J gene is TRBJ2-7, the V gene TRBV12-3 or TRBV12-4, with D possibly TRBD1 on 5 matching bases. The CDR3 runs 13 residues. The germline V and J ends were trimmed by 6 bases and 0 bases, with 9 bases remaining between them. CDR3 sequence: CASRVDSSYEQYF. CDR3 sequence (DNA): TGTGCCAGCAGGGTAGACAGCTCCTACGAGCAGTACTTC.

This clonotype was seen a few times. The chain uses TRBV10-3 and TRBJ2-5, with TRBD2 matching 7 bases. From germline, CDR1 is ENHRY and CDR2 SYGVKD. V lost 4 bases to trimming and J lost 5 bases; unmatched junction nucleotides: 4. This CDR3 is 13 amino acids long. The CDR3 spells CAISGRDYETQYF. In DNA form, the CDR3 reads TGTGCCATCAGTGGCCGGGACTATGAGACCCAGTACTTC.

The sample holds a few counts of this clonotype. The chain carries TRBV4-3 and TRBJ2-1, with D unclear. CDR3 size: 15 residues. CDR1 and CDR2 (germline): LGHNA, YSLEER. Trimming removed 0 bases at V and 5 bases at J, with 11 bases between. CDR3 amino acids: CASSQDGRADNEQFF. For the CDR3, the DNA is TGCGCCAGCAGCCAAGATGGTAGGGCGGACAATGAGCAGTTCTTC.

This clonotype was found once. CDR3 sequence reads: CASSAGLTKSDGYTF. CDR3 bases: TGCGCCAGCAGTGCTGGACTCACAAAGAGTGACGGCTACACCTTC. This rearrangement joins TRBV10-2 to TRBJ1-2; D not resolved. The CDR3 consists of 15 residues. Germline V gene sequence: CDR1 WSHSY, CDR2 SAAADI. V was shortened by 4 bases and J by 8 bases, with 20 bases between the two germline ends.

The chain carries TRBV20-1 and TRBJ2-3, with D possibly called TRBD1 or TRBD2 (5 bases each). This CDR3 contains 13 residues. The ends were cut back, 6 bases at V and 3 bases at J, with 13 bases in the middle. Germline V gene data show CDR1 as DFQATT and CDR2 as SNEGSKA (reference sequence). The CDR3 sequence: CSARDEKTDTQYF. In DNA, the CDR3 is TGCAGTGCCCGGGACGAGAAGACAGATACGCAGTATTTT.

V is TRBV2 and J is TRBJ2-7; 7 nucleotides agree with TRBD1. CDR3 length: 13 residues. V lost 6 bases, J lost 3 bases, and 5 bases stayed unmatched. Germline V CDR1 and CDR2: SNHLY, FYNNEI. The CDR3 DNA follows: TGTGCCAGCAGGGGGGACAGCCTCTACGAGCAGTACTTC. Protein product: CASRGDSLYEQYF.

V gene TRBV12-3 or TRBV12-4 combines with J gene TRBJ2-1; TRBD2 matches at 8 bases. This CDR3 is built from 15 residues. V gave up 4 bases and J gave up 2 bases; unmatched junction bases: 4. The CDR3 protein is CASSYSGDPYNEQFF. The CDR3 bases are TGTGCCAGCAGTTATAGCGGGGACCCCTACAATGAGCAGTTCTTC.

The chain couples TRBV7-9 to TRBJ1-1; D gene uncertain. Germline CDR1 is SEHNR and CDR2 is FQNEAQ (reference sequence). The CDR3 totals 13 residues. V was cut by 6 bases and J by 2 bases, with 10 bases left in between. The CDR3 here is CASRAPSNTEAFF. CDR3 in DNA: TGTGCCAGCAGAGCCCCCTCTAACACTGAAGCTTTCTTT.